Below are 13 T cell receptor beta chains sequenced from a single sample in a study of cytomegalovirus exposure and HLA in healthy donors. Amplification used 60 Vbeta primers and 13 Jbeta primers. Clones were read by immunoSEQ multiplex PCR, and TCRdb kept only the in-frame ones, dropping some. The sample includes about 90,000 clones, under 80% of them seen just once. Sequencing was done on a sample of PBMCs. Every receptor here comes from a boy younger than 18 in good health and CMV-seronegative.

This sequence joins TRBV20-1 and TRBJ2-7; D remains ambiguous. Germline loops: CDR1 DFQATT, CDR2 SNEGSKA (reference sequence). The CDR3 is 10 amino acids. With 4 bases removed from V and 6 bases from J, the gap between germline ends came to 7 bases. The CDR3 protein is CSAMAVEQYF. DNA of the CDR3: TGCAGTGCTATGGCTGTCGAGCAGTACTTC.

The rearrangement joins TRBV25-1 to TRBJ1-1; no clear D. Germline values: CDR1 MGHDK, CDR2 SYGVNS. Trimming took 1 base from V and 0 from J, leaving 9 bases between them. The CDR3 sequence is 15 residues long. The CDR3 sequence: CASSESGRMNTEAFF. For the CDR3, the DNA is TGTGCCAGCAGTGAATCGGGGAGAATGAACACTGAAGCTTTCTTT.

The gene calls are TRBV29-1 and TRBJ2-7; D call uncertain. Trimming left V 7 bases short and J 2 bases short, with 15 bases between. Per germline, CDR1 SQVTM and CDR2 ANQGSEA. CDR3 size: 13 residues. Here the CDR3 reads CSALTGSTYEQYF. The CDR3 DNA follows: TGCAGCGCCTTGACTGGTTCTACCTACGAGCAGTACTTC.

The chain joins TRBV7-9 to TRBJ2-1; a possible D gene is TRBD2 (5 bases). The CDR3 is 13 amino acids. The V gene's germline CDR1 is SEHNR and CDR2 FQNEAQ (reference sequence). V was shortened by 1 base and J by 6 bases, with 7 bases between the two germline ends. DNA of the CDR3: TGTGCCAGCAGCTTAGGCACTAGCAATGAGCAGTTCTTC. Translated, it gives CASSLGTSNEQFF.

The genes are TRBV10-2 and TRBJ2-2; D might be TRBD1 (6 bases). Germline CDR1 is WSHSY and CDR2 is SAAADI. The CDR3 contains 14 residues. V was pared by 10 bases and J by 1 base, with 13 bases between. CDR3 nucleotides: TGCGCCACCCCGGGCAGGGGGAACACCGGGGAGCTGTTTTTT. Its translation: CATPGRGNTGELFF.

The J gene is TRBJ2-5, the V gene TRBV7-9; D gene uncertain. CDR1 and CDR2 from the germline V gene are SEHNR and FQNEAQ (reference sequence). The CDR3 runs 14 residues. V lost 1 base and J 3 bases, leaving 9 bases between the germline ends. CDR3 in DNA: TGTGCCAGCAGCTTAGTTAATCTTGAAGAGACCCAGTACTTC. Translation: CASSLVNLEETQYF.

V is TRBV28 and J is TRBJ1-5; D is undetermined. The V end was cut by 3 bases, the J end by 3 bases, with 9 bases between. The CDR3 sequence is 14 residues long. Germline assignment: CDR1 MDHEN and CDR2 SYDVKM. The CDR3 DNA follows: TGTGCCAGCAGTTTCTCCGGGTTCAATCAGCCCCAGCATTTT. It yields the protein CASSFSGFNQPQHF.

The V call is TRBV30, the J call TRBJ2-3, with TRBD2 matching over 12 bases. The germline CDR1 and CDR2 sequences are GTSNPN and SVGIG (reference sequence). J was trimmed by 5 bases and V by 5 bases; bases with no gene match: 5. This CDR3 has 14 residues. The CDR3: CAWQTSGSGDTQYF. The CDR3 DNA follows: TGTGCCTGGCAGACTAGCGGGAGTGGAGATACGCAGTATTTT.

The genes are TRBV5-1 and TRBJ2-5, with D possibly matching TRBD2 (6 bases). Per germline, CDR1 SGHRS and CDR2 YFSETQ. The CDR3 covers 12 residues. V was shortened by 5 bases and J by 7 bases, with 12 bases between the two germline ends. CDR3 bases: TGCGCCAGCAGGTTTGAGGGAGGGACCCAGTACTTC. Its protein is CASRFEGGTQYF.

V is TRBV6-5 and J is TRBJ1-1; 9 nucleotides match TRBD1. V shed 6 bases and J 5 bases; nucleotides not matched to a gene: 4. Germline V CDR1 and CDR2: MNHEY, SVGAGI. The CDR3 consists of 13 residues. The CDR3 protein is CASSQDRGTEAFF. CDR3 bases: TGTGCCAGCAGCCAGGACAGGGGTACTGAAGCTTTCTTT.

The rearrangement uses TRBV6-1 and TRBJ1-2, with TRBD1 identical over 11 bases. Germline trimming cut 5 bases from V and 3 bases from J; bases unmatched to any gene: 2. The CDR3 loop spans 14 amino acids. Per germline, CDR1 MNHNS and CDR2 SASEGT. CDR3 protein: CASSRTGGDYGYTF. CDR3 DNA sequence: TGTGCCAGCAGTCGGACAGGGGGCGACTATGGCTACACCTTC.

The genes are TRBV5-1 and TRBJ2-7, with 7 bases matching TRBD1. The CDR3 is 17 amino acids. Trimming removed 0 bases from V and 5 bases from J; junction bases left unmatched: 14. The germline V gene has CDR1 SGHRS and CDR2 YFSETQ. The CDR3 loop is CASSLGRLQGLSHEQYF. In DNA form, the CDR3 reads TGCGCCAGCAGCTTGGGCCGCTTACAGGGGCTGAGCCACGAGCAGTACTTC. Full variable domain (rest looked up from reference TRBV5-1 and TRBJ2-7): KAGVTQTPRYLIKTRGQQVTLSCSPISGHRSVSWYQQTPGQGLQFLFEYFSETQRNKGNFPGRFSGRQFSNSRSEMNVSTLELGDSALYLCASSLGRLQGLSHEQYFGPGTRLTVT.

This chain uses TRBV7-2 with TRBJ2-7, with TRBD2 identical over 9 bases. The CDR3 contains 14 residues. CDR1 is SGHTA and CDR2 is FQGNSA in the germline V gene. V lost 5 bases to trimming and J lost 2 bases; unmatched junction nucleotides: 4. The CDR3 DNA reads TGTGCCAGCAGCGTGACTAGCGGTACCTACGAGCAGTACTTC. Protein sequence: CASSVTSGTYEQYF.